This T cell receptor (beta chain) is from a study of T cells in Graves' hyperthyroidism and ophthalmopathy. Study-wide findings and caveats: Stable hyperthyroidism was separated from ophthalmopathy by a model based on 13 V-J features.

TCR beta CDR3 regions were amplified from RNA. The HTBI primer set served for first-round RT-PCR of the TCR CDR3. TCRdb redid the calling of the multiplex PCR reads with MiXCR, one entry per CDR3 protein. This sample has about 640,000 distinct CDR3 sequences, with 20% to 25% found just once. This clonotype was recorded many times. Its antigen is still unknown. This CDR3 spans 11 amino acids. The V segment lost 9 bases and the J segment 5 bases; nucleotides outside the gene matches: 4. The germline gives CDR1 ENHRY, CDR2 SYGVKD. What was sequenced was blood. V usage is TRBV10-3 and J usage is TRBJ2-7, with 7 positions matching TRBD1. The clonotype originates from a man aged 25-45 years with Graves' ophthalmopathy. CDR3 in amino acids: CAIGTVHEQYF. In nucleotides, the CDR3 is TGTGCCATTGGGACAGTCCACGAGCAGTACTTC.